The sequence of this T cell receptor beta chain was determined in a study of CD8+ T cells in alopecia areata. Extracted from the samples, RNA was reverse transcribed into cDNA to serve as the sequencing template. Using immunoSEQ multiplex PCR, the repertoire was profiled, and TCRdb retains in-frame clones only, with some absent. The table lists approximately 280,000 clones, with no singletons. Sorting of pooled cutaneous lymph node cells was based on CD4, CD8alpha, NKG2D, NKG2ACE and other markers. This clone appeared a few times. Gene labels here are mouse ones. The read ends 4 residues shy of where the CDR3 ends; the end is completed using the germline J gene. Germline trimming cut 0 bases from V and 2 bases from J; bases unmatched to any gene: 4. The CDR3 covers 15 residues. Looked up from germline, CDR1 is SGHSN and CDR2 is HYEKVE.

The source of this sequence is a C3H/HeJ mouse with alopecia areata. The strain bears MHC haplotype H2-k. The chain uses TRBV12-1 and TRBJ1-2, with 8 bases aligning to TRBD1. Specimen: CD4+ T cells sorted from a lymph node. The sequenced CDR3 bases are TGTGCCAGCTCTCTCGAGCAGGGGGCGAACTCC. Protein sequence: CASSLEQGANS. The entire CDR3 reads CASSLEQGANSDYTF.